Following are 20 T cell receptor beta chains from one sample sequenced in a study of T-cell reconstitution after alpha-beta-depleted transplantation in children. This sample's TCRbeta library carried unique molecular identifier barcodes. TCRdb reprocessed the PCR reads with MiXCR, giving one entry per CDR3 protein. The data contain 700,000 to 950,000 distinct CDR3 sequences, 16% of them seen just once; the ten biggest clones take up around 5%. Specimen: PBMCs, mostly from graft donor cells, collected 360 days after TCRalphabeta/CD19-depleted stem cell transplant. The receptors shown here come from a male patient between 10 and 17 years old who had a stem cell transplant for acute lymphoblastic leukemia, so the T cells may come from the graft donor.

The table lists this clonotype with a few counts. The J gene is TRBJ2-4, the V gene TRBV5-1; 13 bases align to TRBD2. V was clipped by 1 base and J by 6 bases; unmatched bases: 7. This CDR3 spans 17 amino acids. Germline CDR1 SGHRS, CDR2 YFSETQ. In DNA, the CDR3 is TGCGCCAGCAGCTTGAAGGGGACTAGCGGGACTATAAACATTCAGTACTTC. Translation: CASSLKGTSGTINIQYF.

This clonotype was observed at least ten times. The genes are TRBV24-1 and TRBJ2-7; 7 bases map to TRBD1. Trimming removed 7 bases from V and 1 base from J; junction bases left unmatched: 9. The length of the CDR3 is 15 residues. Germline CDR1 KGHDR, CDR2 SFDVKD. The CDR3 sequence is CATRMARQGSYEQYF. The CDR3 DNA is TGTGCCACCAGGATGGCAAGACAGGGATCCTACGAGCAGTACTTC.

The rearrangement links TRBV12-3 or TRBV12-4 to TRBJ1-1; D remains unclear. The CDR3 runs 15 residues. Deletions cut 6 bases from V and 4 bases from J, with 18 bases between. CDR3: CASRSYPAGSTEAFF. Written as DNA, the CDR3 is TGTGCCAGCAGGTCCTACCCGGCGGGGAGCACTGAAGCTTTCTTT.

This clonotype was seen a handful of times. The chain couples TRBV4-1 to TRBJ2-5; D is ambiguous. V shed 4 bases and J shed 2 bases, with 14 bases lying between them. Germline assignment: CDR1 MGHRA and CDR2 YSYEKL. There are 15 residues in the CDR3. The CDR3 spells CASSLRFSLQETQYF. Here the CDR3 DNA reads TGCGCCAGCAGCCTGCGCTTTAGCCTTCAAGAGACCCAGTACTTC.

The chain couples TRBV9 to TRBJ2-1; 11 bases fit TRBD2. V shed 2 bases and J 8 bases; nucleotides not matched to a gene: 9. This CDR3 contains 16 residues. Germline V gene lookup returns CDR1 SGDLS and CDR2 YYNGEE. DNA for the CDR3: TGTGCCAGCAGCGTTCTCGGGGGACTAGCGGTAGATGAGCAGTTCTTC. It is translated as CASSVLGGLAVDEQFF.

This clonotype was found a few times. V and J are TRBV7-8 and TRBJ2-7; 9 nucleotides match TRBD2. The J segment lost 5 bases and the V segment lost 3 bases, leaving 2 bases of the junction unmatched. The germline gives CDR1 SGHVS, CDR2 FQNEAQ. CDR3 size: 13 residues. The CDR3 DNA is TGTGCCAGCAGCTTCGCGGGAGGGAACGAGCAGTACTTC. Translation gives CASSFAGGNEQYF.

The V and J genes are TRBV7-9 and TRBJ1-1; D is uncertain. Germline CDR1 is SEHNR and CDR2 is FQNEAQ (reference sequence). CDR3 length: 16 residues. The V end lost 1 base, the J end lost 0 bases, and 12 bases lay between the germline ends. CDR3 amino acids: CASSLVGRPMNTEAFF. The DNA for the CDR3 is TGTGCCAGCAGCTTAGTAGGGCGGCCTATGAACACTGAAGCTTTCTTT.

In its sample, this clonotype was seen a few times. The CDR3 DNA follows: TGTGCCAGCAGTGAAGGCGTCAACTCCTACGAGCAGTACTTC. It codes for CASSEGVNSYEQYF. V gene TRBV25-1 combines with J gene TRBJ2-7; no definite D call. Trimming stripped 2 bases from V and 0 bases from J, with 8 bases between. The CDR3 contains 14 residues. Germline V gene lookup returns CDR1 MGHDK and CDR2 SYGVNS.

This clonotype has only a few counts. V usage is TRBV29-1 and J usage is TRBJ2-2; 11 bases line up with TRBD1. In germline, CDR1 is SQVTM, CDR2 ANQGSEA. CDR3 length: 13 amino acids. With V trimmed by 7 bases and J by 6 bases, 4 bases remained unmatched. The CDR3 spells CSGGDRGAGELFF. The CDR3 DNA reads TGCAGCGGCGGGGACAGGGGGGCCGGGGAGCTGTTTTTT.

This CDR3 is CASSLEGFSHGYTF. CDR3 DNA sequence: TGCGCCAGCAGCTTGGAAGGATTTTCTCATGGCTACACCTTC. The chain links TRBV5-1 to TRBJ1-2; D uncertain. The CDR3 spans 14 residues. Trimming pared 0 bases from V and 6 bases from J, leaving 12 bases between. Germline V lookup: CDR1 SGHRS, CDR2 YFSETQ.

This clonotype was counted a few times. V usage is TRBV18 and J usage is TRBJ2-5, with 10 positions matching TRBD2. Germline trimming cut 1 base from V and 4 bases from J; bases unmatched to any gene: 6. The germline V gene encodes CDR1 KGHSH and CDR2 LQKENI. The length of the CDR3 is 16 residues. The CDR3 nucleotides are TGTGCCAGCTCACCACGGCTAGCGGGAGTCGTAGAGACCCAGTACTTC. Translation gives CASSPRLAGVVETQYF.

This chain's CDR3 is CASSLASDGFSGYNEQFF. Here the CDR3 DNA reads TGTGCCAGCAGCTTAGCGAGCGACGGCTTCTCGGGGTACAATGAGCAGTTCTTC. This chain uses TRBV7-8 with TRBJ2-1, with D possibly being TRBD2 (5 bases). The V and J ends lost 0 bases and 4 bases respectively, with 19 bases between them. The CDR3 loop spans 18 amino acids. The germline gives CDR1 SGHVS, CDR2 FQNEAQ. The full variable domain, rest sourced from reference TRBV7-8 and TRBJ2-1, is GAGVSQSPRYKVAKRGQDVALRCDPISGHVSLFWYQQALGQGPEFLTYFQNEAQLDKSGLPSDRFFAERPEGSVSTLKIQRTQQEDSAVYLCASSLASDGFSGYNEQFFGPGTRLTVL.

The chain has TRBV12-3 or TRBV12-4 and TRBJ2-1; TRBD2 agrees at 13 bases. The CDR3 loop spans 15 amino acids. Trimming at V came to 5 bases and at J to 8 bases, leaving 6 bases not matched to a gene. DNA of the CDR3: TGTGCCAGCAGTCCGGGACTAGCGGGAACCCATGAGCAGTTCTTC. Translating gives CASSPGLAGTHEQFF.

There are many counts of this clonotype. The rearrangement joins TRBV29-1 to TRBJ2-1; TRBD2 matches 7 bases. CDR1 and CDR2 from the germline V gene are SQVTM and ANQGSEA. The junction had 6 bases not matched to a gene; V was cut back by 3 bases and J by 7 bases. The CDR3 covers 13 residues. CDR3 sequence reads: CSVDWLAANEQFF. The CDR3 DNA is TGCAGCGTTGATTGGCTAGCGGCGAATGAGCAGTTCTTC.

The table lists this clonotype with a few counts. CDR3 sequence (DNA): TGTGCCAGCACCCCCTTGTCGGGGGCCACTGAAGCTTTCTTT. Translation gives CASTPLSGATEAFF. The chain joins TRBV28 to TRBJ1-1; a possible D gene is TRBD1 (6 bases). The ends were cut back, 7 bases at V and 4 bases at J, with 16 bases in the middle. Looked up from germline, CDR1 is MDHEN and CDR2 is SYDVKM. This CDR3 is built from 14 residues. Based on the CDR3 plus reference TRBV28 and TRBJ1-1, the full variable domain is DVKVTQSSRYLVKRTGEKVFLECVQDMDHENMFWYRQDPGLGLRLIYFSYDVKMKEKGDIPEGYSVSREKKERFSLILESASTNQTSMYLCASTPLSGATEAFFGQGTRLTVV.

A few counts support this clonotype. The DNA of the CDR3 is TGTGCCAGCAGTTACGGACTAGCGGGACCAGGTACGGGGTCCAATGAGCAGTTCTTC. Amino acids: CASSYGLAGPGTGSNEQFF. V gene TRBV6-5 combines with J gene TRBJ2-1, with 12 bases identical to TRBD2. Looked up from germline, CDR1 is MNHEY and CDR2 is SVGAGI. With V trimmed by 2 bases and J by 6 bases, 14 bases remained unmatched. This CDR3 has 19 residues.

This clonotype has a handful of counts. V gene TRBV14 combines with J gene TRBJ2-1; unclear D gene. The V end lost 1 base, the J end lost 12 bases, and 19 bases lay between the germline ends. This CDR3 has 15 residues. CDR1 and CDR2 (germline): SGHDN, FVKESK. CDR3 DNA sequence: TGTGCCAGCAGCCAAGGGCTCACCCCATTATATGCGCAGTTCTTC. Protein sequence: CASSQGLTPLYAQFF.

The rearrangement links TRBV9 to TRBJ2-1; D may be TRBD1 or TRBD2 (6 bases each). Germline V gene lookup returns CDR1 SGDLS and CDR2 YYNGEE. There are 15 residues in the CDR3. V was pared by 0 bases and J by 7 bases, with 14 bases between. The CDR3 loop reads CASSVGPGAGNEQFF. CDR3 nucleotide sequence: TGTGCCAGCAGCGTAGGGCCAGGGGCGGGGAATGAGCAGTTCTTC.

This chain uses TRBV27 with TRBJ1-4; tentatively, D is TRBD1 (5 bases). V was pared by 0 bases and J by 6 bases, with 14 bases between. The CDR3 spans 16 residues. CDR1 and CDR2 from the germline V gene are MNHEY and SMNVEV (reference sequence). This CDR3 is CASSLSVGVGHEKLFF. CDR3 coding DNA: TGTGCCAGCAGTTTATCGGTAGGGGTCGGTCATGAAAAACTGTTTTTT.

This clonotype has more than one count but fewer than ten. The chain has TRBV20-1 and TRBJ1-5; 8 bases are shared with TRBD1. Germline values: CDR1 DFQATT, CDR2 SNEGSKA (reference sequence). CDR3 length: 16 residues. V dropped 4 bases and J dropped 2; count of bases not matched to a gene: 10. The CDR3 is CSAIRAQGAGNQPQHF. The DNA of the CDR3 is TGCAGTGCTATACGGGCTCAGGGGGCCGGCAATCAGCCCCAGCATTTT.